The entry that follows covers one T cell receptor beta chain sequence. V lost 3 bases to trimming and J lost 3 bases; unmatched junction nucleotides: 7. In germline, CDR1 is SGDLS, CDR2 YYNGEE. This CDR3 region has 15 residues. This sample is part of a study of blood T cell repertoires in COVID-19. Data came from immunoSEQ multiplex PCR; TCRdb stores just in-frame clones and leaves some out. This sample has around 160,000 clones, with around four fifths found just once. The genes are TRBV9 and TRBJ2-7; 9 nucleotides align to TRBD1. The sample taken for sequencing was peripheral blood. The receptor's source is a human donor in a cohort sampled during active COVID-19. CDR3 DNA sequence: TGTGCCAGCAGCGCAACAGGGGGCTGGAACTACGAGCAGTACTTC. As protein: CASSATGGWNYEQYF.